This record concerns one TCR beta chain sequence. Its antigen is not yet known. There are no base qualities to consult, and no much larger clone falls within one base. To sequence the TCRbeta CDR3 region, genomic DNA was isolated from the sorted cells. TCRbeta CDR3 regions were sequenced using the immunoSEQ Assay. TCRdb holds this immuneACCESS table with in-frame rearrangements only. Some clones are missing; in checked studies, unresolved V genes explain under half, and the rest has no known cause. The sample table holds about 77,000 clones, of which just under 95% were seen once. Together, the top ten hold 0.32% of the sample. These data belong to a study of OX40 agonist ivuxolimab in advanced cancers. Regarding the complete study: Ivuxolimab was an agonistic, fully human IgG2 monoclonal antibody directed against OX40 (CD134), a costimulatory receptor. Intravenous ivuxolimab was administered to patients every 2 weeks at six dose levels: 0.01, 0.1, 0.3, 1.5, 3 and 10 mg/kg. In the dose-escalation cohort, more than 80% of patients were male, and the mean age was roughly 56 years with a range of roughly 20 to 80. Patients were allowed to have had prior anti-PD-1, anti-PD-L1 or anti-CTLA-4 therapy, and approximately 40% of the dose-escalation patients had been treated with checkpoint inhibitors. Partial responses occurred in three dose-escalation patients: two with cutaneous melanoma and one with hepatocellular carcinoma. The paper covers the monotherapy dose-escalation part of the phase I ivuxolimab trial, which included N ≈ 57 patients. Peripheral TCRbeta sequencing aimed to test whether ivuxolimab altered TCR sequence diversity and caused clonal T-cell expansion. Among the approximately 50 dose-escalation patients, some 20 had hepatocellular carcinoma, roughly 15 melanoma, 9 renal cell carcinoma and 9 head and neck cancer. Study-wide findings and limitations: Partial responders in the 0.1-3.0 mg/kg groups had among the lowest normalized peripheral clonal expansion, especially among CD8+ T cells. The antigen specificity of the clonally expanded peripheral T cells was not determined. After ivuxolimab, more expanded clones were found on average in CD8+ T cells than in CD4+ T cells. At doses of 0.1 to 3.0 mg/kg, clonal expansion of both CD4+ and CD8+ T cells in blood was seen between baseline and week 6. Low levels of normalized T-cell clonal expansion were also seen in some patients who did not respond.

The trial excluded patients who had a history of autoimmune disease or who were on systemic immunosuppression. In every dose cohort, peripheral blood was drawn for TCR sequencing at baseline, cycle 4 day 1, and cycle 7 day 1. Samples came from an open-label, multicenter, first-in-human phase I dose-escalation trial of ivuxolimab. Adults with locally advanced or metastatic melanoma, renal cell, hepatocellular, or head and neck squamous cell carcinoma were enrolled in the trial. CD4+ and CD8+ T cells were sorted separately from peripheral blood before TCR sequencing. From the germline V gene, CDR1 is MDHEN and CDR2 is SYDVKM. Reading from cysteine to phenylalanine, the CDR3 counts 14 amino acids. Only the CDR3 region is kept as DNA, spanning 42 bases read in frame from base 1. Trimming at the junction amounts to 3 bases on V and 8 bases on J, and the germline ends lie 13 bases apart.

The sequence links TRBV28 to TRBJ1-4; the D segment cannot be called with confidence. The source of this sequence is an adult with an advanced solid tumor such as melanoma, head and neck, liver or kidney cancer. The sample here was CD4+ or CD8+ T cells sorted from blood, taken in a trial of the OX40 agonist ivuxolimab. The sequenced DNA: TGTGCCAGCAGTTTCGCGGGGTCGGGCGAAAAACTGTTTTTT. Translated, this gives CASSFAGSGEKLFF.